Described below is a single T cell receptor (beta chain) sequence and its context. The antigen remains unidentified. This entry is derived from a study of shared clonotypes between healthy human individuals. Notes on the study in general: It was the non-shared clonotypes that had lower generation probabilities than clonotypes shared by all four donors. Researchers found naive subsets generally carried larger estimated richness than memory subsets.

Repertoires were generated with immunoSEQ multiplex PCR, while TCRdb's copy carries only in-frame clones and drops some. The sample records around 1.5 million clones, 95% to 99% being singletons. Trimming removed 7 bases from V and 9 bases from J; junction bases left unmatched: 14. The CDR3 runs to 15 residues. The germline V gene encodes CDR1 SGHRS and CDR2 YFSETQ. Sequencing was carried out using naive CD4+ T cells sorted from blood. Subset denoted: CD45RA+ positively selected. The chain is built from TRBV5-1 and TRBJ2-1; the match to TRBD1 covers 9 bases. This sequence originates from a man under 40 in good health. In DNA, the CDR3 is TGCGCCAGCGAAGACCCGGGACAGGGATATGCTGAGCAGTTCTTC. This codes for CASEDPGQGYAEQFF.